The 22 T cell receptor beta chains below all came from one sample that was sequenced in a study of cytomegalovirus exposure and HLA in healthy donors. PCR involved 60 Vbeta and 13 Jbeta primers. Using immunoSEQ multiplex PCR, the repertoire was profiled, and TCRdb retains in-frame clones only, with some absent. The sample contains about 160,000 clones, over 70% of which appear only once. The sample was PBMCs. The receptors stem from a middle-aged man in good health and CMV-seropositive.

CDR3 residues: CASSTPSGGGYNEQFF. The CDR3 DNA sequence: TGTGCCAGCAGTACTCCTAGCGGGGGGGGATACAATGAGCAGTTCTTC. This chain joins TRBV28 and TRBJ2-1, with 12 bases lining up with TRBD2. Trimming at V came to 5 bases and at J to 4 bases, leaving 6 bases not matched to a gene. In germline, CDR1 is MDHEN, CDR2 SYDVKM. The CDR3 spans 16 residues.

This clone was observed a single time. The J gene is TRBJ1-1, the V gene TRBV9, with D perhaps matching TRBD1 (6 bases). With 4 bases removed from V and 2 bases from J, the gap between germline ends came to 15 bases. CDR1 and CDR2 (germline): SGDLS, YYNGEE. CDR3 size: 15 residues. The CDR3: CASSPRQVLNTEAFF. CDR3 DNA sequence: TGTGCCAGCAGCCCCCGACAGGTACTCAACACTGAAGCTTTCTTT. Filled out from reference TRBV9 and TRBJ1-1, the complete variable domain reads DSGVTQTPKHLITATGQRVTLRCSPRSGDLSVYWYQQSLDQGLQFLIQYYNGEERAKGNILERFSAQQFPDLHSELNLSSLELGDSALYFCASSPRQVLNTEAFFGQGTRLTVV.

V usage is TRBV4-2 and J usage is TRBJ2-3; a weak D match, TRBD1 (5 bases). The V gene lost 8 bases and the J gene lost 0 bases, with 15 bases spanning the gap. Germline V CDR1 and CDR2: LGHNA, YNFKEQ. This CDR3 has 15 residues. The chain's CDR3 is CASRLGAPSTDTQYF. In DNA, the CDR3 is TGTGCCAGCCGCCTAGGGGCTCCTAGCACAGATACGCAGTATTTT.

The chain combines TRBV28 with TRBJ2-7, with D maybe TRBD2 (5 bases). The length of the CDR3 is 15 residues. Germline assignment: CDR1 MDHEN and CDR2 SYDVKM. V lost 6 bases to trimming and J lost 3 bases, with 18 bases between them. The CDR3 region is CASSQNGIPDYEQYF. The DNA for the CDR3 is TGTGCCAGCAGCCAGAACGGGATCCCAGACTACGAGCAGTACTTC.

In its sample, this clone was seen a few times. CDR3: CASSGSGQVYEQYF. The CDR3 DNA reads TGTGCCAGTAGTGGCTCGGGACAGGTTTACGAGCAGTACTTC. V is TRBV19 and J is TRBJ2-7, with 8 bases matching TRBD1. The CDR3 contains 14 residues. The V gene's germline CDR1 is LNHDA and CDR2 SQIVND (reference sequence). The junction had 7 bases not matched to a gene; V was cut back by 5 bases and J by 4 bases.

For the CDR3, the DNA is TGTGCCAGCAGTGAAGGGGGCAGGGCGGCGGGAAACACCATATATTTT. This sequence encodes CASSEGGRAAGNTIYF. The chain combines TRBV2 with TRBJ1-3; D is perhaps TRBD1 (5 bases). This CDR3 spans 16 amino acids. V was pared by 1 base and J by 4 bases, with 14 bases between. Germline-derived CDR1 and CDR2 are SNHLY and FYNNEI.

This clone was detected a few times. The rearrangement joins TRBV19 to TRBJ1-1; D ambiguous. Germline values: CDR1 LNHDA, CDR2 SQIVND (reference sequence). This CDR3 has 14 amino acids. Deletions cut 5 bases from V and 0 bases from J, with 10 bases between. The CDR3 bases are TGTGCCAGTAGTCGAAACAGCATGAACACTGAAGCTTTCTTT. Protein sequence: CASSRNSMNTEAFF.

The gene calls are TRBV30 and TRBJ2-1; D uncertain. The CDR3 length is 15 residues. V was pared by 1 base and J by 2 bases, with 12 bases between. The germline V gene has CDR1 GTSNPN and CDR2 SVGIG (reference sequence). CDR3 sequence reads: CAWSAFEVTYNEQFF. The CDR3 DNA is TGTGCCTGGAGTGCGTTCGAGGTAACCTACAATGAGCAGTTCTTC.

This clone has a single count. The chain uses TRBV5-1 and TRBJ1-1, with TRBD1 matching over 11 bases. V shed 5 bases and J 1 base; nucleotides not matched to a gene: 4. The CDR3 extends over 15 amino acids. CDR1 is SGHRS, CDR2 YFSETQ, per germline. The CDR3 here is CASRPGTGGNTEAFF. Written as DNA, the CDR3 is TGCGCCAGCAGGCCTGGGACAGGGGGGAACACTGAAGCTTTCTTT.

This clone was seen a single time. The chain is built from TRBV11-2 and TRBJ2-1, with TRBD1 as a possible D gene (6 bases). Germline CDR1 is SGHAT and CDR2 is FQNNGV. The ends were cut back, 1 base at V and 7 bases at J, with 14 bases in the middle. The CDR3 has 15 residues. CDR3: CASSLAGEGWNEQFF. The CDR3 bases are TGTGCCAGCAGCTTAGCAGGGGAAGGCTGGAATGAGCAGTTCTTC.

V is TRBV6-6 and J is TRBJ2-7; 7 bases are shared with TRBD2. The germline CDR1 and CDR2 sequences are MNHNY and SVGAGI (reference sequence). The CDR3 is 15 residues long. Trimming at V came to 6 bases and at J to 2 bases, leaving 10 bases not matched to a gene. The CDR3 bases are TGTGCCAGCAGCACCCCGGGGAGGGCTGCCTACGAGCAGTACTTC. It encodes CASSTPGRAAYEQYF.

The chain joins TRBV5-6 to TRBJ2-6; perhaps TRBD1 as D (6 bases). The germline gives CDR1 SGHDT, CDR2 YYEEEE. Deletions cut 5 bases from V and 3 bases from J, with 15 bases between. The CDR3 contains 16 residues. The CDR3 region has the DNA TGTGCCAGCAGACCGTCAGGGGCGGGTGGGGCCAACGTCCTGACTTTC. This sequence encodes CASRPSGAGGANVLTF.

The chain carries TRBV6-1 and TRBJ1-4; 11 bases match TRBD1. V trimming: 8 bases; J trimming: 3 bases; junction bases outside the gene matches: 5. Per the germline V gene, CDR1 is MNHNS and CDR2 is SASEGT. This CDR3 region has 15 residues. CDR3 protein: CASGDRGLSNEKLFF. The CDR3 DNA is TGTGCCAGCGGGGACAGGGGGTTGTCTAATGAAAAACTGTTTTTT.

This rearrangement joins TRBV6-1 to TRBJ1-1; D call uncertain. Germline V CDR1 and CDR2: MNHNS, SASEGT. The germline V and J ends were trimmed by 2 bases and 0 bases, with 10 bases remaining between them. The CDR3 is 15 residues long. The CDR3 here is CASSEWSPVNTEAFF. The CDR3, as DNA: TGTGCCAGCAGTGAATGGAGCCCGGTGAACACTGAAGCTTTCTTT.

The rearrangement links TRBV6-1 to TRBJ2-3, with TRBD1 matching over 8 bases. Germline lookup yields CDR1 MNHNS and CDR2 SASEGT. This CDR3 spans 14 amino acids. The junction had 2 bases not matched to a gene; V was cut back by 6 bases and J by 0 bases. The DNA for the CDR3 is TGTGCCAGCAGGGACAGGGCCAGCACAGATACGCAGTATTTT. Protein sequence: CASRDRASTDTQYF.

The chain has TRBV27 and TRBJ1-2, with D unresolved. From germline, CDR1 is MNHEY and CDR2 SMNVEV (reference sequence). The V gene lost 2 bases and the J gene lost 7 bases, with 20 bases spanning the gap. The CDR3 sequence is 16 residues long. The CDR3 is CASSLMEERSTGGYTF. CDR3 bases: TGTGCCAGCAGTTTAATGGAAGAGCGTTCTACGGGTGGCTACACCTTC.

This clone was counted only a few times. V usage is TRBV9 and J usage is TRBJ2-1; TRBD2 might be the D (5 bases). Per the germline V gene, CDR1 is SGDLS and CDR2 is YYNGEE. The V gene lost 0 bases and the J gene lost 4 bases, with 11 bases spanning the gap. The CDR3 runs 15 residues. CDR3 in amino acids: CASSVALGLYNEQFF. The CDR3 DNA is TGTGCCAGCAGCGTAGCCCTCGGACTTTACAATGAGCAGTTCTTC.

This chain links TRBV7-2 with TRBJ2-7; 8 nucleotides align to TRBD2. Germline loops: CDR1 SGHTA, CDR2 FQGNSA. CDR3 length equals 16 residues. V shed 5 bases, J shed 3 bases, and the junction held 12 bases outside the gene matches. The DNA for the CDR3 is TGTGCCAGCAGCCGTACTAGCGGACCTACTTTCTACGAGCAGTACTTC. Translated: CASSRTSGPTFYEQYF.

The chain links TRBV2 to TRBJ1-4, with TRBD1 identical over 9 bases. The CDR3 loop spans 15 amino acids. Germline V lookup: CDR1 SNHLY, CDR2 FYNNEI. The ends lost 4 bases at V and 6 bases at J; junction bases unmatched: 6. Written as DNA, the CDR3 is TGTGCCAGCAGTGTTACCCGGGACAGGGATGAAAAACTGTTTTTT. Its translation is CASSVTRDRDEKLFF.

The J gene is TRBJ1-5, the V gene TRBV29-1; D unclear. Germline assignment: CDR1 SQVTM and CDR2 ANQGSEA. V lost 0 bases and J lost 0, with 15 bases in between. CDR3 length: 17 residues. The CDR3 spells CSVEDPTQRNSNQPQHF. The CDR3 DNA is TGCAGCGTTGAAGATCCCACTCAAAGAAATAGCAATCAGCCCCAGCATTTT.

V is TRBV28 and J is TRBJ2-2; 7 bases are a match to TRBD2. The CDR3 loop spans 15 amino acids. Germline V lookup: CDR1 MDHEN, CDR2 SYDVKM. V gave up 7 bases and J gave up 4 bases; unmatched junction bases: 9. CDR3 protein: CASKLANRATGELFF. As DNA, the CDR3 is TGTGCCAGCAAACTAGCGAATCGAGCCACCGGGGAGCTGTTTTTT.

V is TRBV7-9 and J is TRBJ2-5; 8 bases fit TRBD1. Germline V gene sequence: CDR1 SEHNR, CDR2 FQNEAQ (reference sequence). This CDR3 has 13 residues. With 9 bases clipped from V and 1 base from J, the junction kept 4 bases outside the gene matches. The DNA for the CDR3 is TGTGCCAGTCTTCAGGGGGCCCAAGAGACCCAGTACTTC. This translates into CASLQGAQETQYF.